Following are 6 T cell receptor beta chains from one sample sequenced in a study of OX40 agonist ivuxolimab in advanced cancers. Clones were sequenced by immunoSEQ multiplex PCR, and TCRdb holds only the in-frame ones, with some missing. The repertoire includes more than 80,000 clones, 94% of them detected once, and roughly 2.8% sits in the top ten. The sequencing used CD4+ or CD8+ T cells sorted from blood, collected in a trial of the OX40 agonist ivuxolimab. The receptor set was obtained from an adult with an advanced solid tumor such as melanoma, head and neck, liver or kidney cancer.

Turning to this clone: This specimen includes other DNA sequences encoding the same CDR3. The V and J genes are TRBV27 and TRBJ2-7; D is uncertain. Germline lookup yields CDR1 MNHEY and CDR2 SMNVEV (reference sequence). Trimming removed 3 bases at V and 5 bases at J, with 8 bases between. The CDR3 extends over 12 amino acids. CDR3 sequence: CASSFIGDEQYF. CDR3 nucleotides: TGTGCCAGCAGTTTCATAGGCGACGAGCAGTACTTC.

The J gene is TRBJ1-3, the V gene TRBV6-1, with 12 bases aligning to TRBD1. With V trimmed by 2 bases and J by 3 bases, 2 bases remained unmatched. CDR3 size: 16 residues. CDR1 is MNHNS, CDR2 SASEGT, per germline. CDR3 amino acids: CASSEWDRGLGNTIYF. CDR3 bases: TGTGCCAGCAGTGAATGGGACAGGGGGCTTGGAAACACCATATATTTT.

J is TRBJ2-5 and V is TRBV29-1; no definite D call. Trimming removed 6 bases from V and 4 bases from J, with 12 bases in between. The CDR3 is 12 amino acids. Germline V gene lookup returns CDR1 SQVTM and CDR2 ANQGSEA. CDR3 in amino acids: CSVPLAAETQYF. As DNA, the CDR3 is TGCAGCGTACCATTAGCCGCAGAGACCCAGTACTTC.

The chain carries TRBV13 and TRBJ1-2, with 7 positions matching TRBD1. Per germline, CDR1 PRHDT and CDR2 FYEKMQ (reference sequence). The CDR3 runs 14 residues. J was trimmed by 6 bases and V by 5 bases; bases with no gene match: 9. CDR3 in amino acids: CASSPQSDRNGYTF. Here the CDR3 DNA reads TGTGCCAGCAGCCCCCAATCGGACAGGAATGGCTACACCTTC.

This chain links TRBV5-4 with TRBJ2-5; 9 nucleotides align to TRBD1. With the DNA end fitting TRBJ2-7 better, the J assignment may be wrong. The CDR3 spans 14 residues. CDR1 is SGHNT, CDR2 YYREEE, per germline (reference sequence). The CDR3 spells CASSLEQGAYEQYF. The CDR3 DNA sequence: TGTGCCAGCAGCTTGGAACAGGGGGCATACGAGCAGTACTTC.

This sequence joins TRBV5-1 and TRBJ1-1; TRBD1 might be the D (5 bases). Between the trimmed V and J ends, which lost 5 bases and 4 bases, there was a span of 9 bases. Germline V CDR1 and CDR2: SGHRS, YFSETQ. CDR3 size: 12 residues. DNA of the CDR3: TGCGCCAGCAGGACCGGGGGCACTGAAGCTTTCTTT. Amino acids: CASRTGGTEAFF.